This T cell receptor beta chain was profiled in a study of glioma-infiltrating T cells after dendritic cell vaccination. Input was approximately 1.8 ug genomic DNA, or all available if less. TCRdb keeps only in-frame clones here, not all; method: immunoSEQ multiplex PCR. The table lists fewer than 35,000 clones, 85% to 95% of them singletons. Germline lookup yields CDR1 MNHGY and CDR2 SVAAGI. V shed 6 bases and J 8 bases; nucleotides not matched to a gene: 16. The CDR3 length is 16 residues. Here the sequenced sample was blood, taken before dendritic cell vaccination. This receptor was taken from a human donor with glioblastoma. The chain employs TRBV6-9 and TRBJ2-1; 7 bases fit TRBD1. CDR3 in amino acids: CASSPQTGIIGDEQFF. The CDR3 DNA reads as TGTGCCAGCAGCCCCCAGACAGGGATAATTGGCGATGAGCAGTTCTTC.